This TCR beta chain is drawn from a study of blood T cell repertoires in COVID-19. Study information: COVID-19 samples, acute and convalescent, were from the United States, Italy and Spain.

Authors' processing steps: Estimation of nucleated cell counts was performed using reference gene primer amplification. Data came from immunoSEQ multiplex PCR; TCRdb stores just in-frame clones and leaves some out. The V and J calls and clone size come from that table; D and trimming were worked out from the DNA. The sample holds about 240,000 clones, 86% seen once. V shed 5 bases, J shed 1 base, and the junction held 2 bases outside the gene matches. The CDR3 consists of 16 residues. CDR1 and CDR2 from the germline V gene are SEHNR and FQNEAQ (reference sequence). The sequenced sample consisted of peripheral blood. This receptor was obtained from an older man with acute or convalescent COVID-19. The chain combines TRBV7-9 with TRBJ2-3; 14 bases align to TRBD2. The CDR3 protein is CASSRGLAGGTDTQYF. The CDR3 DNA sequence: TGTGCCAGCAGCCGGGGACTAGCGGGGGGCACAGATACGCAGTATTTT. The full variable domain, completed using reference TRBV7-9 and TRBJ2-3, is DTGVSQNPRHKITKRGQNVTFRCDPISEHNRLYWYRQTLGQGPEFLTYFQNEAQLEKSRLLSDRFSAERPKGSFSTLEIQRTEQGDSAMYLCASSRGLAGGTDTQYFGPGTRLTVL.